Listed below are T cell receptor beta chains from one sample, sequenced in a study of T cell repertoires in cytomegalovirus infection. Via MiXCR, TCRdb re-called the reads, giving one row per CDR3 protein. The sample contains approximately 500,000 distinct CDR3 sequences, approximately 15% of which appear only once. The sequencing sample was made of CD8+ T cells from PBMCs. Receptors originate from a human donor in good health (CMV status not recorded). Some clones in this sample may be carry-over from other donors' samples. The CDR3 runs from the conserved cysteine through the conserved F or W. D genes are given only for firm matches. Only part of the rows carry a size: once, few, many, or a class if the clone is expanded.

j_call	clone_size	d_call	cdr3_length	v_call	cdr3_nt	cdr3_aa
TRBJ1-2	many	NA	14	TRBV6-5	TGTGCCAGCAGTTACTCTCGGGGAGGCTATGGCTACACCTTC	CASSYSRGGYGYTF
TRBJ2-7	many	NA	14	TRBV27	TGTGCCAGCAGTTTCCGGGGCAACTCCTACGAGCAGTACTTC	CASSFRGNSYEQYF
TRBJ1-1	many	NA	11	TRBV7-9	TGTGCCAGCAGCTTAAAGTTTGAAGCTTTCTTT	CASSLKFEAFF
TRBJ1-2	few	NA	16	TRBV19	TGTGCCAGTATCTCCGAACCGACAGGCGATCACTATGGCTACACCTTC	CASISEPTGDHYGYTF
TRBJ1-2	few	TRBD1	14	TRBV12-3/TRBV12-4	TGTGCCAGCAGAGAGGACAGGGTATGGGATGGCTACACCTTC	CASREDRVWDGYTF
TRBJ2-7	few	TRBD1	13	TRBV19	TGTGCCAGCAGACCTGGGACAGGGGACGAGCAGTACTTC	CASRPGTGDEQYF
TRBJ2-3	few	TRBD2	15	TRBV20-1	TGCAGTGCTAGTGAGCGGGAGGATCCGGCGGATACGCAGTATTTT	CSASEREDPADTQYF
TRBJ1-1	NA	NA	12	TRBV6-5	TGTGCCAGCAGTTCGTTGGGCGTTGAAGCTTTCTTT	CASSSLGVEAFF
TRBJ2-2	few	NA	13	TRBV27	TGTGCCAGCAGGACACCGGACACCGGGGAGCTGTTTTTT	CASRTPDTGELFF
TRBJ2-3	many	TRBD2	20	TRBV7-2	TGTGCCAGCAGCTTAGAAGCGGGAGGCCTACCGGGAACTAGCACAGATACGCAGTATTTT	CASSLEAGGLPGTSTDTQYF
TRBJ2-1	many	NA	15	TRBV6-5	TGTGCCAGCAGTTACGTGAAGGAGGGCTACAATGAGCAGTTCTTC	CASSYVKEGYNEQFF
TRBJ2-7	few	TRBD1	15	TRBV9	TGTGCCAGCAGCGTAGCCGGGACAGGTGACTACGAGCAGTACTTC	CASSVAGTGDYEQYF
TRBJ2-3	few	NA	17	TRBV15	TGTGCCACCAGCAGAGATCTAGTTAGCTCCCTCACAGATACGCAGTATTTT	CATSRDLVSSLTDTQYF
TRBJ2-7	few	NA	12	TRBV5-6	TGTGCCAGCAGCTTGGGCAGTTTCGAGCAGTACTTC	CASSLGSFEQYF
TRBJ1-2	NA	NA	13	TRBV20-1	TGCAGTGCCACCCGGGTCTCTAACTATGGCTACACCTTC	CSATRVSNYGYTF
TRBJ2-7	many	TRBD2	14	TRBV7-2	TGTGCCAGCAGCTTCGGGACTAGCGGGAGCGAGCAGTACTTC	CASSFGTSGSEQYF
TRBJ2-3	many	NA	17	TRBV2	TGTGCCAGCAGTGAACCCCGGGATCTTACTAGCACAGATACGCAGTATTTT	CASSEPRDLTSTDTQYF
TRBJ2-2	many	TRBD1	18	TRBV10-3	TGTGCCATCAGTGAATTCCCCGACAGGGCCTCGAACACCGGGGAGCTGTTTTTT	CAISEFPDRASNTGELFF
TRBJ2-7	few	TRBD1	13	TRBV5-6	TGTGCCAGCAAGGGACAGGGGTATCGGGAGCAGTACTTC	CASKGQGYREQYF
TRBJ1-1	few	NA	13	TRBV5-1	TGCGCCAGCAGCTTGGCGGTGGGGGCTGAAGCTTTCTTT	CASSLAVGAEAFF
TRBJ2-7	few	NA	14	TRBV9	TGTGCCAGCAGCGGGTTCGGCAGTTCCCCCGAGCAGTACTTC	CASSGFGSSPEQYF
TRBJ2-7	NA	NA	13	TRBV7-9	TGTGCCAGCAGCTCCTCCCTAGTCCACGAGCAGTACTTC	CASSSSLVHEQYF
TRBJ2-7	NA	NA	13	TRBV14	TGTGCCAGCAGCGAAGTCGGAGCCTACGAGCAGTACTTC	CASSEVGAYEQYF
TRBJ2-6	NA	TRBD1	18	TRBV19	TGTGCCAGTAGTATTACACAGGGGGCTTGGTCTGGGGCCAACGTCCTGACTTTC	CASSITQGAWSGANVLTF
TRBJ2-5	many	NA	14	TRBV5-1	TGCGCCAGCAGCCTAGGGGATGCCCAAGAGACCCAGTACTTC	CASSLGDAQETQYF
TRBJ2-5	many	NA	15	TRBV7-9	TGTGCCAGCAGCTTACGGGCAGCCCTCCAAGAGACCCAGTACTTC	CASSLRAALQETQYF
TRBJ1-5	NA	NA	15	TRBV3-1	TGTGCCAGCAGCCAAGACGGGAGGTGGGATCAGCCCCAGCATTTT	CASSQDGRWDQPQHF
TRBJ2-7	NA	TRBD2	15	TRBV20-1	TGCAGTGCCAAGCCCCTCAAAGCGGGAGGGTACGAGCAGTACTTC	CSAKPLKAGGYEQYF
TRBJ2-1	many	NA	17	TRBV29-1	TGCAGCGTTGATCGGATCCAGGGGCTGAGTTCCTACAATGAGCAGTTCTTC	CSVDRIQGLSSYNEQFF
TRBJ1-1	many	NA	14	TRBV29-1	TGCAGCGTCACCGGGATCATTTTGAACACTGAAGCTTTCTTT	CSVTGIILNTEAFF
TRBJ2-2	many	NA	15	TRBV6-5	TGTGCCAGCAGTTACGGGGGCCCGAACACCGGGGAGCTGTTTTTT	CASSYGGPNTGELFF
TRBJ2-2	NA	TRBD1	16	TRBV4-1	TGCGCCAGCAGCCAAGCCACAGGGGGCATCACCGGGGAGCTGTTTTTT	CASSQATGGITGELFF
TRBJ2-2	many	NA	12	TRBV12-3/TRBV12-4	TGTGCCAGCAGTTTACCTACCGGGGAGCTGTTTTTT	CASSLPTGELFF
TRBJ1-4	many	NA	14	TRBV4-1	TGCGCCAGCAGCCAAGGGAGCTTTAATGAAAAACTGTTTTTT	CASSQGSFNEKLFF
TRBJ2-1	NA	TRBD2	16	TRBV5-1	TGCGCCAGCAGCTTGATTAGCGGGAGGGCCATCAATGAGCAGTTCTTC	CASSLISGRAINEQFF
TRBJ1-6	many	NA	15	TRBV5-1	TGCGCCAGCAGCAGGAACGACGGATATAATTCACCCCTCCACTTT	CASSRNDGYNSPLHF
TRBJ2-7	many	NA	11	TRBV6-1	TGTGCTGCTGAGACTTCCTACGAGCAGTACTTC	CAAETSYEQYF
TRBJ2-2	many	NA	13	TRBV11-2	TGTGCCAGCACCGTACTACACACCGGGGAGCTGTTTTTT	CASTVLHTGELFF
TRBJ1-2	NA	NA	15	TRBV24-1	TGTGCCACCAGTGACTCAGACACGGCTAACTATGGCTACACCTTC	CATSDSDTANYGYTF
TRBJ1-5	NA	NA	14	TRBV28	TGTGCCAGCAGTTTTGGCCAGGGACGTCAGCCCCAGCATTTT	CASSFGQGRQPQHF
TRBJ2-1	NA	NA	13	TRBV29-1	TGCAGCGTTCTCCGGTTGGGTAGGGATGAGCAGTTCTTC	CSVLRLGRDEQFF